These T cell receptor beta chains were read from a single sample in a study of Ad26.COV2.S vaccination and SARS-CoV-2 variants. Profiling relied on immunoSEQ multiplex PCR, and the TCRdb table lists in-frame clones only, not all of them. The data contain hundreds of thousands of clones, about 88% of them seen just once; the ten biggest clones take up just over 2.5%. The material sequenced was peripheral blood, taken in a trial of Ad26.COV2.S vaccine versus placebo. These receptors were obtained from a person aged 18-65 years who received the Ad26.COV2.S COVID-19 vaccine or a placebo. Each CDR3 is given with its conserved first and last residue. D genes are given only for firm matches. Clone size is stated in some rows and not others, as once, few, many or a class when expanded.

d_gene	abundance	v_gene	j_gene	CDR3aa	CDR3nt
TRBD1	.	TRBV6-5	TRBJ2-2	CASSYFARGTGELFF	TGTGCCAGCAGTTACTTTGCCAGGGGGACCGGGGAGCTGTTTTTT
TRBD2	.	TRBV19	TRBJ2-4	CASSQLAGAGSKNIQYF	TGTGCCAGTAGTCAACTAGCGGGAGCCGGAAGCAAAAACATTCAGTACTTC
TRBD2	.	TRBV7-9	TRBJ2-5	CASSSRGGVGETQYF	TGTGCCAGCAGCTCCCGGGGAGGGGTGGGTGAGACCCAGTACTTC
.	.	TRBV28	TRBJ1-1	CASSLRTFYEAFF	TGTGCCAGCAGTCTCCGGACGTTTTATGAAGCTTTCTTT
.	.	TRBV9	TRBJ1-6	CASSVGPNNSPLHF	TGTGCCAGCAGCGTAGGGCCGAATAATTCACCCCTCCACTTT
TRBD1	.	TRBV13	TRBJ1-2	CASSLGGTVGYGYTF	TGTGCCAGCAGCTTAGGGGGGACAGTCGGATATGGCTACACCTTC
.	.	TRBV5-1	TRBJ2-7	CASSLAFRGGYSYEQYF	TGCGCCAGCAGCTTGGCCTTTCGAGGGGGGTACTCCTACGAGCAGTACTTC
.	.	TRBV11-3	TRBJ1-6	CASSLERGRPSPLHF	TGTGCCAGCAGCTTGGAACGGGGCAGACCCTCACCCCTCCACTTT
.	.	TRBV20-1	TRBJ1-5	CSASPGADVGNQPQHF	TGCAGTGCCAGTCCGGGGGCTGATGTCGGCAATCAGCCCCAGCATTTT
TRBD2	.	TRBV7-3	TRBJ2-4	CASSQISGGDQYF	TGTGCCAGCAGCCAAATTAGCGGGGGCGATCAGTACTTC
.	.	TRBV9	TRBJ2-2	CASSVSGVYTGELFF	TGTGCCAGCAGCGTATCAGGGGTGTACACCGGGGAGCTGTTTTTT
TRBD1	.	TRBV19	TRBJ1-1	CASQGSHRDSTEAFF	TGTGCCAGCCAGGGTAGCCACCGGGACAGCACTGAAGCTTTCTTT
.	.	TRBV19	TRBJ1-5	CATGTGRWQPQHF	TGTGCCACCGGAACAGGGCGGTGGCAGCCCCAGCATTTT
.	.	TRBV4-3	TRBJ2-6	CASSQKAPGANVLTF	TGCGCCAGCAGCCAGAAGGCGCCCGGGGCCAACGTCCTGACTTTC
.	.	TRBV19	TRBJ1-5	CASSTPIRQNQPQHF	TGTGCCAGTAGTACGCCCATACGACAGAATCAGCCCCAGCATTTT
TRBD1	.	TRBV7-2	TRBJ1-1	CASSLGLGQVMNTEAFF	TGTGCCAGCAGCTTAGGTCTTGGACAGGTCATGAACACTGAAGCTTTCTTT
.	.	TRBV12-3/TRBV12-4	TRBJ1-6	CASSGHQSSPLHF	TGTGCCAGCAGCGGGCATCAGTCCTCACCCCTCCACTTT
.	.	TRBV6-2/TRBV6-3	TRBJ2-3	CASSYSAVSTDTQYF	TGTGCCAGCAGTTACTCCGCGGTTAGCACAGATACGCAGTATTTT
.	.	TRBV5-6	TRBJ2-3	CASNEWRQLEYF	TGTGCCAGCAACGAATGGCGACAGTTAGAGTATTTT
.	.	TRBV5-4	TRBJ1-2	CASSPDLQANYGYTF	TGTGCCAGCAGCCCGGACCTCCAAGCTAACTATGGCTACACCTTC
.	.	TRBV5-1	TRBJ2-3	CASSSRTAAGDTQYF	TGCGCCAGCAGCTCTCGGACAGCCGCGGGGGATACGCAGTATTTT
.	.	TRBV4-1	TRBJ1-5	CASSLTGYQPQHF	TGCGCCAGCAGCCTAACAGGGTATCAGCCCCAGCATTTT
TRBD2	.	TRBV27	TRBJ2-5	CASSAAGLAVRETQYF	TGTGCCAGCAGCGCCGCTGGACTAGCGGTCCGAGAGACCCAGTACTTC
.	.	TRBV30	TRBJ2-1	CAWSVRGLPGNEQFF	TGTGCCTGGAGTGTACGGGGGCTACCGGGGAATGAGCAGTTCTTC
.	.	TRBV28	TRBJ1-1	CASSFGASMNTEAFF	TGTGCCAGCAGTTTTGGGGCGTCGATGAACACTGAAGCTTTCTTT
TRBD2	once	TRBV7-2	TRBJ2-5	CASSFWGEGEETQYF	TGTGCCAGCAGCTTTTGGGGGGAGGGCGAAGAGACCCAGTACTTC
TRBD2	.	TRBV4-1	TRBJ2-1	CASSQQRGLSYNEQFF	TGCGCCAGCAGCCAACAGCGGGGCCTTTCCTACAATGAGCAGTTCTTC
.	.	TRBV27	TRBJ1-6	CASSLQASPLHF	TGTGCCAGCAGTCTCCAGGCTTCACCCCTCCACTTT
.	.	TRBV2	TRBJ1-3	CASSVAGNTIYF	TGTGCCAGCAGTGTGGCTGGAAACACCATATATTTT
.	.	TRBV7-5	TRBJ2-1	CARSSQREYNEQFF	TGTGCCAGAAGCTCACAGCGGGAATACAATGAGCAGTTCTTC
.	.	TRBV7-2	TRBJ1-2	CASSFGLRVNYGYTF	TGTGCCAGCAGCTTCGGGCTACGGGTCAACTATGGCTACACCTTC
.	.	TRBV5-4	TRBJ2-7	CASSPRGPRGEQYF	TGTGCCAGCAGCCCCAGGGGCCCCAGGGGCGAGCAGTACTTC
.	.	TRBV24-1	TRBJ2-5	CATSVPGRLETQYF	TGTGCCACCAGTGTACCGGGACGTTTGGAGACCCAGTACTTC
.	few	TRBV14	TRBJ1-2	CASSQDLNLPFAF	TGTGCCAGCAGCCAAGATTTGAACCTCCCCTTTGCCTTC
TRBD1	.	TRBV5-1	TRBJ2-2	CASSPRGTNTGELFF	TGCGCCAGCAGCCCCAGGGGGACCAACACCGGGGAGCTGTTTTTT
.	.	TRBV28	TRBJ1-3	CAIQGYSGNTIYF	TGTGCCATACAGGGTTACTCTGGAAACACCATATATTTT
.	.	TRBV5-1	TRBJ2-2	CASSGTANTGELFF	TGCGCCAGCAGCGGTACAGCGAACACCGGGGAGCTGTTTTTT